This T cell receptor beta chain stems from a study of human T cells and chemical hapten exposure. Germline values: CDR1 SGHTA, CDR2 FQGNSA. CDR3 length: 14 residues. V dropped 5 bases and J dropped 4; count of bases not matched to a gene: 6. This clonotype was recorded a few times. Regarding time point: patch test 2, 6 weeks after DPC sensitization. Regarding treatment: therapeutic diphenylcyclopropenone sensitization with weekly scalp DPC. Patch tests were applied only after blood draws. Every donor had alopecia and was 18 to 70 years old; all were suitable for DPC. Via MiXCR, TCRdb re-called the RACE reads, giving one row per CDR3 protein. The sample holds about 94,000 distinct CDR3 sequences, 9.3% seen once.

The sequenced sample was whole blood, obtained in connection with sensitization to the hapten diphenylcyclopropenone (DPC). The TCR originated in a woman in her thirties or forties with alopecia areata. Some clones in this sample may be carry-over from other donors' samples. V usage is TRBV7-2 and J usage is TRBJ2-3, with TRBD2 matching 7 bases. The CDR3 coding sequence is TGTGCCAGCAGCGCGAGGCGGGAGCCAGATACGCAGTATTTT. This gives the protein CASSARREPDTQYF.